The sequence of this T cell receptor (beta chain) was determined in a study of shared clonotypes between healthy human individuals. Terminally differentiated effector memory CD45RA+ cells were excluded from the naive CD8 cells, which were CD45RO-negative and positively selected for CCR7. J lost 5 bases, V lost 0 bases, and 11 bases had no gene match. The germline V gene has CDR1 SGDLS and CDR2 YYNGEE. The CDR3 sequence is 19 residues long. Some clones are missing from TCRdb's copy, which holds only in-frame ones; the method was immunoSEQ multiplex PCR. The sample shows some 2 million clones, approximately 95% of them seen only once.

Source material: naive CD8+ T cells sorted from blood. The chain couples TRBV9 to TRBJ2-2; 12 bases match TRBD2. This receptor was obtained from a man aged 18 to 29 in good health. The CDR3 coding sequence is TGTGCCAGCAGCGTAGCAGGGACTAGCGGGTCCTCGAGGACCGGGGAGCTGTTTTTT. Amino acids: CASSVAGTSGSSRTGELFF.